Shown below are 30 T cell receptor beta chains from a single sample sequenced in a study of cytomegalovirus exposure and HLA in healthy donors. Vbeta (60) and Jbeta (13) primers were used in the PCR. Profiling relied on immunoSEQ multiplex PCR, and the TCRdb table lists in-frame clones only, not all of them. This sample's table has tens of thousands of clones. What was sequenced was PBMCs. All receptors come from a man younger than 35 in good health and CMV-seropositive.

The chain couples TRBV6-6 to TRBJ1-1, with 7 bases aligning to TRBD1. The junction had 13 bases not matched to a gene; V was cut back by 11 bases and J by 7 bases. The CDR3 consists of 13 residues. CDR1 is MNHNY and CDR2 is SVGAGI in the germline V gene (reference sequence). The CDR3 protein is CAVRRDSLDEAFF. CDR3 coding DNA: TGTGCCGTACGAAGGGACAGCCTAGATGAAGCTTTCTTT.

V gene TRBV7-3 combines with J gene TRBJ2-7; 10 nucleotides align to TRBD2. Per the germline V gene, CDR1 is SGHTA and CDR2 is FQGTGA. J was trimmed by 6 bases and V by 2 bases; bases with no gene match: 7. The CDR3 has 15 residues. CDR3 coding DNA: TGTGCCAGCAGCTTACGGCTAGCGGGAGATCTCGAGCAGTACTTC. This sequence encodes CASSLRLAGDLEQYF.

The chain is built from TRBV9 and TRBJ2-5; D unresolved. CDR3 length equals 14 residues. CDR1 SGDLS and CDR2 YYNGEE come from the germline V gene. The V gene lost 4 bases and the J gene lost 1 base, with 11 bases spanning the gap. CDR3 residues: CASSSTPGQETQYF. CDR3 DNA: TGTGCCAGCAGCTCTACGCCGGGCCAAGAGACCCAGTACTTC. Together with reference TRBV9 and TRBJ2-5, the CDR3 gives the full variable domain: DSGVTQTPKHLITATGQRVTLRCSPRSGDLSVYWYQQSLDQGLQFLIQYYNGEERAKGNILERFSAQQFPDLHSELNLSSLELGDSALYFCASSSTPGQETQYFGPGTRLLVL.

The chain employs TRBV29-1 and TRBJ2-3, with D tentatively TRBD2 (6 bases). V was clipped by 8 bases and J by 3 bases, with 18 bases between them. In germline, CDR1 is SQVTM, CDR2 ANQGSEA. The CDR3 loop spans 14 amino acids. The CDR3 here is CSTSVGGETDTQYF. The DNA for the CDR3 is TGCAGCACCTCCGTGGGGGGAGAGACAGATACGCAGTATTTT.

The chain couples TRBV5-6 to TRBJ2-3; 9 nucleotides align to TRBD1. V shed 0 bases and J 2 bases; nucleotides not matched to a gene: 4. The CDR3 totals 16 residues. Germline lookup yields CDR1 SGHDT and CDR2 YYEEEE. The CDR3 region is CASSLAGTGLTDTQYF. The CDR3 nucleotides are TGTGCCAGCAGCTTGGCCGGGACAGGGCTCACAGATACGCAGTATTTT.

The rearrangement uses TRBV19 and TRBJ2-3, with a weak D call TRBD2 (6 bases). Looked up from germline, CDR1 is LNHDA and CDR2 is SQIVND (reference sequence). CDR3 length: 13 amino acids. Trimming left V 6 bases short and J 4 bases short, with 11 bases between. The CDR3 here is CASRVGGSDTQYF. In DNA, the CDR3 is TGTGCCAGTAGGGTGGGAGGATCAGATACGCAGTATTTT.

This chain uses TRBV28 with TRBJ1-2; 7 nucleotides line up with TRBD1. With 6 bases clipped from V and 4 bases from J, the junction kept 8 bases outside the gene matches. Germline V gene lookup returns CDR1 MDHEN and CDR2 SYDVKM. The CDR3 extends over 14 amino acids. The CDR3 region has the DNA TGTGCCAGCAGGGACAGGAGTCGGGTCTATGGCTACACCTTC. Its protein product is CASRDRSRVYGYTF.

The chain combines TRBV7-9 with TRBJ2-5, with TRBD1 matching 7 bases. The tail of the sequence fits TRBJ2-7 better, so the J call may be wrong. The CDR3 has 16 amino acids. CDR1 is SEHNR, CDR2 FQNEAQ, per germline (reference sequence). The CDR3 nucleotides are TGTGCCAGCAGCTTAAGGACAGGCGAGATGTCGTTCGAGCAGTACTTC. This translates into CASSLRTGEMSFEQYF.

This chain links TRBV19 with TRBJ2-1; possible D gene TRBD1, 5 bases. Trimming stripped 7 bases from V and 10 bases from J, with 17 bases between. The CDR3 totals 13 residues. Germline CDR1 is LNHDA and CDR2 is SQIVND (reference sequence). CDR3 in amino acids: CASTLGASREQFF. The CDR3 DNA reads TGTGCCAGTACCCTAGGGGCCTCAAGGGAGCAGTTCTTC.

The chain has TRBV4-1 and TRBJ2-1; 8 bases agree with TRBD2. This CDR3 contains 14 residues. V dropped 2 bases and J dropped 12; count of bases not matched to a gene: 9. Per the germline V gene, CDR1 is MGHRA and CDR2 is YSYEKL. The CDR3 bases are TGCGCCAGCAGCCAATGGGCGGGGGGTTCTCGGCAGTTCTTC. This encodes CASSQWAGGSRQFF.

The CDR3 DNA reads TGTGCCACAATAGCGGGAGGATCGCGGGAGCAGTTCTTC. This encodes CATIAGGSREQFF. The genes are TRBV10-3 and TRBJ2-1, with TRBD2 identical over 10 bases. The germline CDR1 and CDR2 sequences are ENHRY and SYGVKD. The CDR3 is 13 amino acids. The J segment lost 10 bases and the V segment lost 10 bases, leaving 10 bases of the junction unmatched.

The CDR3 nucleotides are TGTGCCAGCAGCTTACTTGGGGACAGCTCCTATAATTCACCCCTCCACTTT. This gives the protein CASSLLGDSSYNSPLHF. This chain connects TRBV7-6 to TRBJ1-6; TRBD1 matches 7 bases. The CDR3 consists of 17 residues. The germline CDR1 and CDR2 sequences are SGHVS and FNYEAQ. J gave up 0 bases and V 2 bases, and 4 bases lay outside the gene matches.

The V and J genes are TRBV30 and TRBJ2-1, with TRBD2 as a possible D gene (6 bases). CDR1 and CDR2 from the germline V gene are GTSNPN and SVGIG (reference sequence). Trimming cost V 3 bases and J 4 bases, with 10 bases left between them. CDR3 length equals 13 residues. CDR3 nucleotide sequence: TGTGCCTGGAGCGGGAGTGGATACAATGAGCAGTTCTTC. It codes for CAWSGSGYNEQFF.

The chain uses TRBV2 and TRBJ1-5; 10 positions match TRBD1. The CDR3 consists of 16 residues. V dropped 5 bases and J dropped 7; count of bases not matched to a gene: 11. Germline CDR1 reads SNHLY; CDR2 reads FYNNEI. The DNA of the CDR3 is TGTGCCAGCAGTAAGGGGGACAGGGGTAATTGGCAGCCCCAGCATTTT. Its translation is CASSKGDRGNWQPQHF.

In the case of this clone: The same CDR3 arises from other DNA sequences in this sample as well. The rearrangement joins TRBV2 to TRBJ1-2, with D tentatively TRBD1 (6 bases). There are 13 residues in the CDR3. V was clipped by 3 bases and J by 8 bases, with 13 bases between them. The V gene's germline CDR1 is SNHLY and CDR2 FYNNEI. CDR3 residues: CASSEGRGDGYTF. As DNA, the CDR3 is TGTGCCAGCAGTGAGGGCAGGGGAGACGGCTACACCTTC. The full variable domain, its missing parts supplied by reference TRBV2 and TRBJ1-2, is EPEVTQTPSHQVTQMGQEVILRCVPISNHLYFYWYRQILGQKVEFLVSFYNNEISEKSEIFDDQFSVERPDGSNFTLKIRSTKLEDSAMYFCASSEGRGDGYTFGSGTRLTVV.

The rearrangement links TRBV21-1 to TRBJ2-1; the DNA was not used to check the table's D call, TRBD2. TRBV21-1 is noted as a pseudogene. There are 15 residues in the CDR3. CDR3 coding DNA: TGTGCCAGCAGCAAAGATGGCGGGAACTACAATGAGCAGTTCTTC. Translating it yields CASSKDGGNYNEQFF.

The genes are TRBV19 and TRBJ2-5; D possibly corresponds to TRBD1 (7 bases). The end of the DNA is better explained by TRBJ2-7, so the J call may be wrong. This CDR3 has 13 residues. Germline V CDR1 and CDR2: LNHDA, SQIVND (reference sequence). The CDR3 DNA is TGTGCCAGTAGTAGCCAGGGGGGCTACGAGCAGTACTTC. This gives the protein CASSSQGGYEQYF.

The chain links TRBV25-1 to TRBJ1-2; D is possibly TRBD1 (5 bases). This CDR3 contains 14 residues. Germline CDR1 reads MGHDK; CDR2 reads SYGVNS. V was pared by 1 base and J by 4 bases, with 10 bases between. CDR3 DNA sequence: TGTGCCAGCAGTGAATTGACAGCCCTCTATGGCTACACCTTC. Translated: CASSELTALYGYTF.

CDR3 DNA: TGTGCCAGCAGTGAATATGGGACAGTTGATCAGCCCCAGCATTTT. Protein sequence: CASSEYGTVDQPQHF. The J gene is TRBJ1-5, the V gene TRBV25-1; 7 bases agree with TRBD1. This CDR3 spans 15 amino acids. V shed 0 bases and J 5 bases; nucleotides not matched to a gene: 4. Per the germline V gene, CDR1 is MGHDK and CDR2 is SYGVNS.

The CDR3 region is CASSVDGQAGNEQFF. As DNA, the CDR3 is TGTGCCAGCAGCGTAGACGGCCAAGCGGGCAATGAGCAGTTCTTC. The rearrangement joins TRBV9 to TRBJ2-1, with a weak D call TRBD2 (6 bases). Germline V lookup: CDR1 SGDLS, CDR2 YYNGEE. This CDR3 comprises 15 residues. Trimming removed 0 bases at V and 6 bases at J, with 13 bases between.

This rearrangement joins TRBV7-9 to TRBJ1-1; weak D call: TRBD1 (6 bases). The germline V gene has CDR1 SEHNR and CDR2 FQNEAQ (reference sequence). The germline V and J ends were trimmed by 5 bases and 4 bases, with 14 bases remaining between them. The CDR3 runs 14 residues. The CDR3 reads CASSPGQGFTEAFF. For the CDR3, the DNA is TGTGCCAGCAGCCCGGGACAAGGGTTCACTGAAGCTTTCTTT.

V and J are TRBV9 and TRBJ1-1, with D possibly TRBD1 on 5 matching bases. The germline V gene has CDR1 SGDLS and CDR2 YYNGEE. The germline V and J ends were trimmed by 0 bases and 0 bases, with 9 bases remaining between them. This CDR3 has 15 amino acids. CDR3 sequence reads: CASSVDPGLNTEAFF. CDR3 DNA sequence: TGTGCCAGCAGCGTAGATCCAGGGTTGAACACTGAAGCTTTCTTT.

The chain uses TRBV11-2 and TRBJ1-1; maybe TRBD1 (5 bases). The V and J ends lost 1 base and 5 bases respectively, with 17 bases between them. This CDR3 region has 16 residues. In germline, CDR1 is SGHAT, CDR2 FQNNGV. CDR3 region: CASSLVWVQGGTEAFF. The CDR3 DNA follows: TGTGCCAGCAGCTTAGTTTGGGTGCAGGGAGGAACTGAAGCTTTCTTT.

The chain recombines TRBV20-1 with TRBJ2-5; the D is unclear. The J call may be faulty, since TRBJ2-7 better matches the DNA end. Germline CDR1 is DFQATT and CDR2 is SNEGSKA (reference sequence). CDR3 length: 11 amino acids. CDR3 in amino acids: CSGAFSYEQYF. The CDR3 DNA follows: TGCAGTGGGGCCTTCTCCTACGAGCAGTACTTC.

The chain carries TRBV29-1 and TRBJ2-1, with 12 bases lining up with TRBD2. The CDR3 loop spans 15 amino acids. V shed 6 bases, J shed 10 bases, and the junction held 13 bases outside the gene matches. Germline assignment: CDR1 SQVTM and CDR2 ANQGSEA. The CDR3 DNA is TGCAGCGTAAAAGGGTCTAGCGGGAGGGGGGTGGAGCAGTTCTTC. This codes for CSVKGSSGRGVEQFF.

The J gene is TRBJ1-2, the V gene TRBV7-8; TRBD1 matches 7 bases. After removal of 5 bases from V and 2 bases from J, the junction contained 14 bases not matched to a gene. The V gene's germline CDR1 is SGHVS and CDR2 FQNEAQ. This CDR3 comprises 17 residues. As DNA, the CDR3 is TGTGCCAGCAGCCCACGAGGGACAGCAGGGGGGAACTATGGCTACACCTTC. Residues: CASSPRGTAGGNYGYTF.

The chain employs TRBV27 and TRBJ1-2; D possibly corresponds to TRBD1 (5 bases). CDR1 and CDR2 from the germline V gene are MNHEY and SMNVEV (reference sequence). V was shortened by 6 bases and J by 1 base, with 9 bases between the two germline ends. The CDR3 loop spans 13 amino acids. The CDR3 is CASRATVNYGYTF. The CDR3 DNA reads as TGTGCCAGCAGAGCGACAGTTAACTATGGCTACACCTTC.

The chain links TRBV9 to TRBJ1-3, with 9 bases lining up with TRBD1. Germline-derived CDR1 and CDR2 are SGDLS and YYNGEE. The ends lost 5 bases at V and 7 bases at J; junction bases unmatched: 4. CDR3 length equals 13 residues. In DNA form, the CDR3 reads TGTGCCAGCAGGCCGGGACAGGGCAACACCATATATTTT. Translated, it gives CASRPGQGNTIYF.

CDR3 nucleotides: TGCGCCAGCAGTGGGATAACAGGGAAGGGACAGCCCCAGCATTTT. Its translation: CASSGITGKGQPQHF. The rearrangement links TRBV10-2 to TRBJ1-5; perhaps TRBD1 as D (6 bases). Between the trimmed V and J ends, which lost 4 bases and 7 bases, there was a span of 17 bases. The CDR3 totals 15 residues. In germline, CDR1 is WSHSY, CDR2 SAAADI.

The chain couples TRBV13 to TRBJ2-5; TRBD1 is a possible D gene (6 bases). Trimming removed 2 bases from V and 2 bases from J, with 9 bases in between. CDR1 and CDR2 (germline): PRHDT, FYEKMQ (reference sequence). This CDR3 is 14 amino acids long. This CDR3 is CASSLRDTQETQYF. The CDR3 DNA is TGTGCCAGCAGCTTAAGGGACACTCAAGAGACCCAGTACTTC.